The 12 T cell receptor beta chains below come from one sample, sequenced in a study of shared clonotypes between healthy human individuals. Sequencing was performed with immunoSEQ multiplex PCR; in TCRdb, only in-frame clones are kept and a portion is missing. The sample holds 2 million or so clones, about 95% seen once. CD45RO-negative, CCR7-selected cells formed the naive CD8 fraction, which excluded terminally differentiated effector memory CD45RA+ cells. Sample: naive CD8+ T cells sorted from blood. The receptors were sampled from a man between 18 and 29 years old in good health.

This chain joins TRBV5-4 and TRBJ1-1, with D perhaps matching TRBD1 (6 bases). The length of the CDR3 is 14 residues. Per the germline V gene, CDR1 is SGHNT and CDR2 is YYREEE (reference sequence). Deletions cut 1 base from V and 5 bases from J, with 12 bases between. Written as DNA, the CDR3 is TGTGCCAGCAGCTTGATGGGGGCGGGGACTGAAGCTTTCTTT. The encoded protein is CASSLMGAGTEAFF.

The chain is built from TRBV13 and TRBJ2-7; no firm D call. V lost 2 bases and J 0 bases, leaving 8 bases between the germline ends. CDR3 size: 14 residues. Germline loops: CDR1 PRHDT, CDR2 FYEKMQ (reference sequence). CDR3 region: CASSLRSSSYEQYF. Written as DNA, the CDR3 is TGTGCCAGCAGCTTAAGGTCGAGCTCCTACGAGCAGTACTTC.

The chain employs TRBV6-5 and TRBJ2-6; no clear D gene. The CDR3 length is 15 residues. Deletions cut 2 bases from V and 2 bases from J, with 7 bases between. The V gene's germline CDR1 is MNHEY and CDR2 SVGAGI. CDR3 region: CASSYLSTGANVLTF. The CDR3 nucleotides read TGTGCCAGCAGTTACCTCTCTACTGGGGCCAACGTCCTGACTTTC.

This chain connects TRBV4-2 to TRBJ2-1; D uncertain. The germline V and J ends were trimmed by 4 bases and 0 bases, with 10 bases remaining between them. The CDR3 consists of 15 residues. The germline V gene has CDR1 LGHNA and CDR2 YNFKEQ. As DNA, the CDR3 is TGTGCCAGCAGCCCCGAAAGCAGCTCCTACAATGAGCAGTTCTTC. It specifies CASSPESSSYNEQFF.

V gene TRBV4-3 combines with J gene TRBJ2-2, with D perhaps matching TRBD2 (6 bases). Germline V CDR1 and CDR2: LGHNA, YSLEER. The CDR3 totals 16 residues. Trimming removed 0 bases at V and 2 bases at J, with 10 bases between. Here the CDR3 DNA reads TGCGCCAGCAGCCAAGATATGGGACTTAACACCGGGGAGCTGTTTTTT. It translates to CASSQDMGLNTGELFF.

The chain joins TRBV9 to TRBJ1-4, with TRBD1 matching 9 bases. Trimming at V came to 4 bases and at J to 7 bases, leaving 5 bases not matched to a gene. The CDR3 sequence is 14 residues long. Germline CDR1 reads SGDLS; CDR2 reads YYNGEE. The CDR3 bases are TGTGCCAGCAGCTTCGGGACAGGGACTGAAAAACTGTTTTTT. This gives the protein CASSFGTGTEKLFF. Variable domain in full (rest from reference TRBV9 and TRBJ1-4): DSGVTQTPKHLITATGQRVTLRCSPRSGDLSVYWYQQSLDQGLQFLIQYYNGEERAKGNILERFSAQQFPDLHSELNLSSLELGDSALYFCASSFGTGTEKLFFGSGTQLSVL.

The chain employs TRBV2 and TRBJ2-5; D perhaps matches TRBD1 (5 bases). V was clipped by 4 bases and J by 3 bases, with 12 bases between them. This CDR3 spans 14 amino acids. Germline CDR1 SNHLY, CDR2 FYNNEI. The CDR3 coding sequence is TGTGCCAGCAGTGGGACAAACAATGAAGAGACCCAGTACTTC. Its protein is CASSGTNNEETQYF.

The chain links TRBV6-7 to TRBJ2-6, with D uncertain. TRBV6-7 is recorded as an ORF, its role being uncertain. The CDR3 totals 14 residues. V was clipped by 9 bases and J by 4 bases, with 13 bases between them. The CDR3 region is CARLKIGGANVLTF. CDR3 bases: TGTGCCAGACTAAAGATCGGAGGGGCCAACGTCCTGACTTTC.

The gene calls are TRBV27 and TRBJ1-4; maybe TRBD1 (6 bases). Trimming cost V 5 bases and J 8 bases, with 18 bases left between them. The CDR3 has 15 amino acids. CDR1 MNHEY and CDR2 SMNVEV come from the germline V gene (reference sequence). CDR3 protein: CASSPMRGLEEKLFF. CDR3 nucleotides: TGTGCCAGCAGTCCAATGAGGGGGTTGGAGGAAAAACTGTTTTTT.

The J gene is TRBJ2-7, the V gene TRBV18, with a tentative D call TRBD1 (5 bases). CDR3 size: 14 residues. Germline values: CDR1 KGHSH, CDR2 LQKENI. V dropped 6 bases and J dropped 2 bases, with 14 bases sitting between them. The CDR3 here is CASSRAREAYEQYF. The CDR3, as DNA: TGTGCCAGCTCTCGGGCCAGGGAAGCCTACGAGCAGTACTTC. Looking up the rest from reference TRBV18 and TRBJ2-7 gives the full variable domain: NAGVMQNPRHLVRRRGQEARLRCSPMKGHSHVYWYRQLPEEGLKFMVYLQKENIIDESGMPKERFSAEFPKEGPSILRIQQVVRGDSAAYFCASSRAREAYEQYFGPGTRLTVT.

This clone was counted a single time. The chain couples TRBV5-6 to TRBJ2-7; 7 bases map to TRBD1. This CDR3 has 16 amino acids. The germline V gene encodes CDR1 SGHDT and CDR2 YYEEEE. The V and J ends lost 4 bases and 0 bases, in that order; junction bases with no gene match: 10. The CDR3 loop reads CASSPWTGTSSYEQYF. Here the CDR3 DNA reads TGTGCCAGCAGCCCATGGACAGGAACCAGCTCCTACGAGCAGTACTTC.

CDR3 nucleotide sequence: TGTGCCACCAGCCGCTTGCCTAGCGCGTACCAAGAGACCCAGTACTTC. As protein: CATSRLPSAYQETQYF. The V and J genes are TRBV15 and TRBJ2-5, with a tentative D call TRBD2 (6 bases). The V end lost 5 bases, the J end lost 0 bases, and 16 bases lay between the germline ends. In germline, CDR1 is LNHNV, CDR2 YYDKDF (reference sequence). This CDR3 contains 16 residues.